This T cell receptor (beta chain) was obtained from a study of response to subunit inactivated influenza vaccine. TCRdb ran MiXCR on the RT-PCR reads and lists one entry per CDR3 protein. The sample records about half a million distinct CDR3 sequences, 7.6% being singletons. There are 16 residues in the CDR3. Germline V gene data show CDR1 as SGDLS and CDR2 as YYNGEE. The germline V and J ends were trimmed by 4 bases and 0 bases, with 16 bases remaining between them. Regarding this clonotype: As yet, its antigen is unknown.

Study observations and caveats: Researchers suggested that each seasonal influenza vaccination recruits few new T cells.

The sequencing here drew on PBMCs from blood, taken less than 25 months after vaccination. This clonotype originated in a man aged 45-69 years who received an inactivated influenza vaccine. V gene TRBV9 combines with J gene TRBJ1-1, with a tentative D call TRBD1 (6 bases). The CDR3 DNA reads TGTGCCAGCAGCTCCACGACAGGACAACTGAACACTGAAGCTTTCTTT. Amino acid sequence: CASSSTTGQLNTEAFF.